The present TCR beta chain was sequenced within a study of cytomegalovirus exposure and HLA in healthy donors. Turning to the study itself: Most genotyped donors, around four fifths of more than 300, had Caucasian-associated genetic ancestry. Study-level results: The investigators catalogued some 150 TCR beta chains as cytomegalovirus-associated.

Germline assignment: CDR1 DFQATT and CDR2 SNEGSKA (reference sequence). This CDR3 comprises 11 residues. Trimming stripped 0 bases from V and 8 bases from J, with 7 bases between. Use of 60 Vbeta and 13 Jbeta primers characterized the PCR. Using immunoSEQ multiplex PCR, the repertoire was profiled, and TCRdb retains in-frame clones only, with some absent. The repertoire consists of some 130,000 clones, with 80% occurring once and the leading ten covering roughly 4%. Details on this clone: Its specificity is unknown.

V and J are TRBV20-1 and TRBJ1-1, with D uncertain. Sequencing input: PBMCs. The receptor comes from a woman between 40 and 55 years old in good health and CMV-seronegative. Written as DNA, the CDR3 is TGCAGTGCTAGAGACGACAAGGAAGCTTTCTTT. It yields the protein CSARDDKEAFF.